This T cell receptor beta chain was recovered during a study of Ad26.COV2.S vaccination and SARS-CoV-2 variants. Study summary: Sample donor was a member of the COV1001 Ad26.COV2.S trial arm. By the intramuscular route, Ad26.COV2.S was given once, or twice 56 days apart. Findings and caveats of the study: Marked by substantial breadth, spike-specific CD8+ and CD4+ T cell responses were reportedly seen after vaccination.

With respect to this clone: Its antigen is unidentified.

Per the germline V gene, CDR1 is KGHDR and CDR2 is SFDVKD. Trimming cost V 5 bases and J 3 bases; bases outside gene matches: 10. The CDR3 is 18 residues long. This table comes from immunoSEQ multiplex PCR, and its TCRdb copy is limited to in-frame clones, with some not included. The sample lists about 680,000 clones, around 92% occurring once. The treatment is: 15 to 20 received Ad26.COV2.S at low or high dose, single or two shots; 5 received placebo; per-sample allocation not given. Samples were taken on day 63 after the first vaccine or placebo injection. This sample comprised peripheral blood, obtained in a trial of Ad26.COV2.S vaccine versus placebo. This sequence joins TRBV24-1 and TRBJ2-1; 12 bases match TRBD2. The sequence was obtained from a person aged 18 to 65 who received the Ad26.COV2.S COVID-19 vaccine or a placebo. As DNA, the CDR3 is TGTGCCACCAGTGCGATGTCTAGCGGGAGGGCAGGCTACAATGAGCAGTTCTTC. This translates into CATSAMSSGRAGYNEQFF.